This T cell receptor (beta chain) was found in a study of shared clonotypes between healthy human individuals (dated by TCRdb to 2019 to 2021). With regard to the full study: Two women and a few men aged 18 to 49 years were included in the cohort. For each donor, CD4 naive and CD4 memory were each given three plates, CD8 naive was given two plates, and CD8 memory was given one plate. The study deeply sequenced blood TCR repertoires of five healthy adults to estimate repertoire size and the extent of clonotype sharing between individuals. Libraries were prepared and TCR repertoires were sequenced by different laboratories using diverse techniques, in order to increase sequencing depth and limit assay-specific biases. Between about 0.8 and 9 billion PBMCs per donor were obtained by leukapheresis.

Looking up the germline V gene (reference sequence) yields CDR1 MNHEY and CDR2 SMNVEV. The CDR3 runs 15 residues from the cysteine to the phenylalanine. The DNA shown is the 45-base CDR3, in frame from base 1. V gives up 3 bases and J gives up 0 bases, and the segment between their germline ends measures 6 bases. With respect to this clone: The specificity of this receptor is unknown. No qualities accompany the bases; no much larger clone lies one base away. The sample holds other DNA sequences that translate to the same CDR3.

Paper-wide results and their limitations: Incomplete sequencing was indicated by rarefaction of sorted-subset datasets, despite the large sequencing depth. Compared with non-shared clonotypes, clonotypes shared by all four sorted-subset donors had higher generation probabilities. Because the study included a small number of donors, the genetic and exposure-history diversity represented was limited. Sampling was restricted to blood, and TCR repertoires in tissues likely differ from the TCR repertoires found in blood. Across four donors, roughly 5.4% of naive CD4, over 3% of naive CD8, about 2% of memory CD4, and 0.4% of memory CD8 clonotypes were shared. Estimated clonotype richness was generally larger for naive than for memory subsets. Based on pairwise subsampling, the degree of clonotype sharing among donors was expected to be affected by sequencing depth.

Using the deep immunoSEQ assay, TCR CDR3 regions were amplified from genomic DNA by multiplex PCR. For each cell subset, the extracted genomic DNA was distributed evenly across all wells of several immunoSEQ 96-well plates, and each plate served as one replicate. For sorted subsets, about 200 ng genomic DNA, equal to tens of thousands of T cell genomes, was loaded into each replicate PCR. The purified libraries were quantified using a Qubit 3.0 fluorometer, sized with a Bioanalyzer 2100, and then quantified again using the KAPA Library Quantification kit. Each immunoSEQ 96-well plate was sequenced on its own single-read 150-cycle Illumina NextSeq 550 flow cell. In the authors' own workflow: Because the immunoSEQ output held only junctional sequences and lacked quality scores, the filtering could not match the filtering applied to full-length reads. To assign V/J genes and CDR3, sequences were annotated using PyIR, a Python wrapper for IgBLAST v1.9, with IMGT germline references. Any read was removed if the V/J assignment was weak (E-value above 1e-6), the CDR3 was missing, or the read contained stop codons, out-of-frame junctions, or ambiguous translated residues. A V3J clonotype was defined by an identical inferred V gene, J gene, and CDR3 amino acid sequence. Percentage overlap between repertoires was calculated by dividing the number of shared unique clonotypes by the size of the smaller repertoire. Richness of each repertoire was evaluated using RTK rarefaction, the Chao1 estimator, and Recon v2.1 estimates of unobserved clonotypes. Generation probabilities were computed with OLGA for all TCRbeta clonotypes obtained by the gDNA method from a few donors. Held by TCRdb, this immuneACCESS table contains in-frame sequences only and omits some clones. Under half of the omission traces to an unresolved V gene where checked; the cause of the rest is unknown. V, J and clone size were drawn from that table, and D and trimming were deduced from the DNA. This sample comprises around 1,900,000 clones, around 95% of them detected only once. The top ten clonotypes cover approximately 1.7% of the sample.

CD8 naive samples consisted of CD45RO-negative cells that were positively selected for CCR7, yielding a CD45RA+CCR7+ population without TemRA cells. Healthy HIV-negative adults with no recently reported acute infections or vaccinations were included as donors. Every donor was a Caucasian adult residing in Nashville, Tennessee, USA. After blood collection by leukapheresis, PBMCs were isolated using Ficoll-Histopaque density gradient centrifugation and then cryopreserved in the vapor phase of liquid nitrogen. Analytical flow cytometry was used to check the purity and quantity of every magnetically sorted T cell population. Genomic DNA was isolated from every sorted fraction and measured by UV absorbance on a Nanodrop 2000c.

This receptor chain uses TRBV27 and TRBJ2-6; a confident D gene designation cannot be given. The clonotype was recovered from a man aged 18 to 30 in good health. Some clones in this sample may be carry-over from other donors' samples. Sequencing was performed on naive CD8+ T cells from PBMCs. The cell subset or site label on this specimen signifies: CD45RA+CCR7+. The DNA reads TGTGCCAGCAGTTTGGGGTCCTCTGGGGCCAACGTCCTGACTTTC. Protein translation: CASSLGSSGANVLTF.